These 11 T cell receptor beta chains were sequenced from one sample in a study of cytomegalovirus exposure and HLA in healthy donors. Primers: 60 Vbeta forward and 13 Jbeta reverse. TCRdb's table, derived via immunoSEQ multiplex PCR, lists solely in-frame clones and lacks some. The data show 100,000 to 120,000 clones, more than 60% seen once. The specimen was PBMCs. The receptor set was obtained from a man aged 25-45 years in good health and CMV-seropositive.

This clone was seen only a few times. CDR3 DNA: TGTGCCAGCAGTGAATGGGGGACAGTGAACACTGAAGCTTTCTTT. This encodes CASSEWGTVNTEAFF. V is TRBV6-1 and J is TRBJ1-1; TRBD1 matches at 7 bases. CDR1 is MNHNS, CDR2 SASEGT, per germline. V dropped 2 bases and J dropped 0; count of bases not matched to a gene: 3. The CDR3 spans 15 residues.

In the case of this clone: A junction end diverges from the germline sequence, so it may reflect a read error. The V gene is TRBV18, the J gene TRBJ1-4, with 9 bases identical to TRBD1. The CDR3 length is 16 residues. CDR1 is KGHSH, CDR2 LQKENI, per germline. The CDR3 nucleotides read TGTGCCAGCTCACGGGACAGGGATCAAGGGGATGAAAGACTGTTTTTT. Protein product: CASSRDRDQGDERLFF.

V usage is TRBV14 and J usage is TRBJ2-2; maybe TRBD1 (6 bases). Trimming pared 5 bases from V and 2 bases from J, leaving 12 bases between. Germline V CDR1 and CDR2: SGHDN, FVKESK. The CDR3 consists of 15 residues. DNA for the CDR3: TGTGCCAGCAGCAAAACAGGGAGTAACACCGGGGAGCTGTTTTTT. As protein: CASSKTGSNTGELFF.

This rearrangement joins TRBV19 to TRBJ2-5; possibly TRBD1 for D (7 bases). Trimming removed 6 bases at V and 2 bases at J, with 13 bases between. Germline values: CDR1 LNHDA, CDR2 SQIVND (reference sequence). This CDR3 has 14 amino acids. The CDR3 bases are TGTGCCAGTAGGGAGACAGGGAGGCAAGAGACCCAGTACTTC. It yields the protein CASRETGRQETQYF. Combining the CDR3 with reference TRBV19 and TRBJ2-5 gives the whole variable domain DGGITQSPKYLFRKEGQNVTLSCEQNLNHDAMYWYRQDPGQGLRLIYYSQIVNDFQKGDIAEGYSVSREKKESFPLTVTSAQKNPTAFYLCASRETGRQETQYFGPGTRLLVL.

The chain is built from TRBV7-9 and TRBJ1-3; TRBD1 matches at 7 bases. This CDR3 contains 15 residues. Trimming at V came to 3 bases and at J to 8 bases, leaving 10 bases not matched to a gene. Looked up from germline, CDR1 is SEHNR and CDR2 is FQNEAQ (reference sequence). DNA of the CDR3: TGTGCCAGCAGCTTCTCCGGGACAGCTTCAGACACCATATATTTT. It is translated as CASSFSGTASDTIYF.

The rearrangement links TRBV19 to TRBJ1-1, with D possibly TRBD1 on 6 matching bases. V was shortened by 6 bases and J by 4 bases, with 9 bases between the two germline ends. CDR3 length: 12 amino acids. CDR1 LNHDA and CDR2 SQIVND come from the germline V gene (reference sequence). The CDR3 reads CASSRGSTEAFF. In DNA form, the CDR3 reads TGTGCCAGTAGCAGGGGATCCACTGAAGCTTTCTTT. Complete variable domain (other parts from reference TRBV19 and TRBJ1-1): DGGITQSPKYLFRKEGQNVTLSCEQNLNHDAMYWYRQDPGQGLRLIYYSQIVNDFQKGDIAEGYSVSREKKESFPLTVTSAQKNPTAFYLCASSRGSTEAFFGQGTRLTVV.

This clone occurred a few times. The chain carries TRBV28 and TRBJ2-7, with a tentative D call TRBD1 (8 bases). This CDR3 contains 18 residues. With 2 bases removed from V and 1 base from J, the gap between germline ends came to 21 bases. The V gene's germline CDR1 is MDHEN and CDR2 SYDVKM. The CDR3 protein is CASSLPPKDREGSYEQYF. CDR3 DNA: TGTGCCAGCAGTTTACCTCCTAAGGACAGGGAGGGTTCCTACGAGCAGTACTTC.

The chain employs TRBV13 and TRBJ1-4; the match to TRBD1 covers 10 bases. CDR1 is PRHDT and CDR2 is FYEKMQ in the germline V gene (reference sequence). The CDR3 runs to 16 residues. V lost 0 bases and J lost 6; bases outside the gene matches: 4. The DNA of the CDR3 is TGTGCCAGCAGCTTAGGGGGACAGGGGATGGATGAAAAACTGTTTTTT. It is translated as CASSLGGQGMDEKLFF.

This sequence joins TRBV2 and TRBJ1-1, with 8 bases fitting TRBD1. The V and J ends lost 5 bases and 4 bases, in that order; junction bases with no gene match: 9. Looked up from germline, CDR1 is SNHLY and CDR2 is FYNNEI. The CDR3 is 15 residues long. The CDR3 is CASSRQGNSGTEAFF. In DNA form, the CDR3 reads TGTGCCAGCAGTCGACAGGGGAATTCTGGCACTGAAGCTTTCTTT.

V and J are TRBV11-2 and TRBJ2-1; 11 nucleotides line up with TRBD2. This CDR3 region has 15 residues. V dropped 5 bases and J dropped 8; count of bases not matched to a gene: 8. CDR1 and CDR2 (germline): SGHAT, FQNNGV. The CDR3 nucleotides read TGTGCCAGCAGCCCCCGACTAGCGGGGAGCGATGAGCAGTTCTTC. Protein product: CASSPRLAGSDEQFF.

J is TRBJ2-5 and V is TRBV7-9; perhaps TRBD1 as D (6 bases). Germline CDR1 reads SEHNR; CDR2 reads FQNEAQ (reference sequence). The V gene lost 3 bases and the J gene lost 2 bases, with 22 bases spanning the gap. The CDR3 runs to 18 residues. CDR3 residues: CASSFDSRGWDMQETQYF. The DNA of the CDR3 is TGTGCCAGCAGCTTTGACTCAAGGGGTTGGGACATGCAAGAGACCCAGTACTTC.